These 12 T cell receptor beta chains were sequenced from one sample in a study of shared clonotypes between healthy human individuals (dated by TCRdb to about 2020). CD8 naive samples were CD45RO-negative cells positively selected for CCR7, giving a CD45RA+CCR7+ population that excluded TemRA cells. The library was made by the immunoSEQ multiplex PCR assay. In TCRdb, the immuneACCESS table is reduced to in-frame sequences with V and J assigned. These tables do not hold every clone; where another copy was compared, an unresolved V gene accounts for under half, and the others remain unexplained. The sample table shows roughly 650,000 clones, and around 96% are seen once. About 0.12% of the sample goes to the ten largest clones. Sequences were obtained from naive CD8+ T cells sorted from blood. According to the study, the label for this sample's cell subset or site signals: CD45RA+CCR7+. Receptor source: a woman aged 25 to 39 in good health.

The V gene is TRBV6-1, the J gene TRBJ2-1, with D hard to call. Trimming shortened V by 2 bases and J by 6 bases, and 5 bases separated the two germline ends. The CDR3 runs 12 residues. Germline V gene lookup returns CDR1 MNHNS and CDR2 SASEGT. CDR3 DNA: TGTGCCAGCAGTGAACTGGGCAATGAGCAGTTCTTC. Encoded protein: CASSELGNEQFF.

The rearrangement joins TRBV27 to TRBJ1-1, with D possibly being TRBD1 (5 bases). The germline CDR1 and CDR2 sequences are MNHEY and SMNVEV (reference sequence). There are 15 residues in the CDR3. Trimming took 5 bases from V and 4 from J, leaving 17 bases between them. The CDR3 here is CASSLHSGPGTEAFF. DNA of the CDR3: TGTGCCAGCAGTCTTCACTCGGGGCCGGGCACTGAAGCTTTCTTT.

The chain recombines TRBV19 with TRBJ2-7; no clear D. Germline CDR1 reads LNHDA; CDR2 reads SQIVND (reference sequence). This CDR3 spans 14 amino acids. V was clipped by 0 bases and J by 3 bases, with 9 bases between them. CDR3 nucleotide sequence: TGTGCCAGTAGTATAGATCAATCGGGCTACGAGCAGTACTTC. Amino acids: CASSIDQSGYEQYF.

The V gene is TRBV7-6, the J gene TRBJ1-1, with D possibly matching TRBD1 (6 bases). Per germline, CDR1 SGHVS and CDR2 FNYEAQ. Trimming stripped 5 bases from V and 3 bases from J, with 13 bases between. The CDR3 contains 14 residues. Here the CDR3 DNA reads TGTGCCAGCAGCGCCGGACAGAGTTACACTGAAGCTTTCTTT. It is translated as CASSAGQSYTEAFF.

V gene TRBV19 combines with J gene TRBJ1-5, with D uncertain. Germline CDR1 LNHDA, CDR2 SQIVND (reference sequence). V was shortened by 5 bases and J by 0 bases, with 11 bases between the two germline ends. The CDR3 loop spans 15 amino acids. The CDR3 spells CASSVEIYSNQPQHF. In nucleotides, the CDR3 is TGTGCCAGTAGTGTCGAAATTTATAGCAATCAGCCCCAGCATTTT. Full variable domain (outside the CDR3, taken from reference TRBV19 and TRBJ1-5): DGGITQSPKYLFRKEGQNVTLSCEQNLNHDAMYWYRQDPGQGLRLIYYSQIVNDFQKGDIAEGYSVSREKKESFPLTVTSAQKNPTAFYLCASSVEIYSNQPQHFGDGTRLSIL.

In nucleotides, the CDR3 is TGTGCCAGCAGCACGGGACAGGGCACTGAAGCTTTCTTT. As protein: CASSTGQGTEAFF. The chain uses TRBV5-4 and TRBJ1-1; 9 bases line up with TRBD1. From germline, CDR1 is SGHNT and CDR2 YYREEE (reference sequence). CDR3 length: 13 residues. Trimming removed 4 bases from V and 4 bases from J; junction bases left unmatched: 2.

The genes are TRBV15 and TRBJ1-3; 9 bases map to TRBD1. The germline gives CDR1 LNHNV, CDR2 YYDKDF (reference sequence). The ends lost 3 bases at V and 4 bases at J; junction bases unmatched: 4. This CDR3 contains 15 residues. This CDR3 reads CATSSYRGPGNTIYF. CDR3 sequence (DNA): TGTGCCACCAGCAGCTACAGGGGGCCAGGAAACACCATATATTTT.

J is TRBJ1-2 and V is TRBV28; D call uncertain. Per germline, CDR1 MDHEN and CDR2 SYDVKM. V was pared by 5 bases and J by 2 bases, with 15 bases between. CDR3 size: 15 residues. CDR3 in amino acids: CASSTPSYENYGYTF. DNA for the CDR3: TGTGCCAGCAGTACCCCCTCGTACGAAAACTATGGCTACACCTTC.

This chain joins TRBV5-6 and TRBJ2-7; 9 bases fit TRBD2. The V gene end was trimmed by 1 base and the J gene end by 6 bases; junction bases not matched to a gene: 8. Germline V gene lookup returns CDR1 SGHDT and CDR2 YYEEEE. This CDR3 spans 15 amino acids. DNA for the CDR3: TGTGCCAGCAGCTTGTCCCTAGCGGGAAGGGGCGAGCAGTACTTC. Translation gives CASSLSLAGRGEQYF.

This chain uses TRBV19 with TRBJ2-7; D gene uncertain. V lost 3 bases and J lost 3, with 12 bases in between. Looked up from germline, CDR1 is LNHDA and CDR2 is SQIVND (reference sequence). The CDR3 runs to 14 residues. Here the CDR3 reads CASSIYLVSYEQYF. CDR3 coding DNA: TGTGCCAGTAGTATCTACCTAGTCAGCTACGAGCAGTACTTC.

This clone is a singleton in its sample. The chain employs TRBV27 and TRBJ2-1, with 7 positions matching TRBD2. V lost 4 bases and J lost 8; bases outside the gene matches: 5. In germline, CDR1 is MNHEY, CDR2 SMNVEV (reference sequence). This CDR3 spans 13 amino acids. CDR3 sequence: CASSSWTRDEQFF. Here the CDR3 DNA reads TGTGCCAGCAGTTCATGGACTAGGGATGAGCAGTTCTTC.

This clone has a single count. The chain recombines TRBV7-9 with TRBJ2-3; 9 bases fit TRBD2. V was clipped by 8 bases and J by 7 bases; unmatched bases: 7. The germline CDR1 and CDR2 sequences are SEHNR and FQNEAQ (reference sequence). This CDR3 is 13 amino acids long. The CDR3 protein is CASDLAGSYTQYF. As DNA, the CDR3 is TGTGCCAGCGATCTAGCGGGGTCGTATACGCAGTATTTT.